Listed below are T cell receptor beta chains from one sample, sequenced in a study of Ad26.COV2.S vaccination and SARS-CoV-2 variants. The table came from immunoSEQ multiplex PCR; TCRdb's copy has only in-frame clones and leaves some out. This table has some 450,000 clones, about nine tenths appearing once. Source: peripheral blood, taken in a trial of Ad26.COV2.S vaccine versus placebo. Receptors were obtained from a person between 18 and 65 years old who received the Ad26.COV2.S COVID-19 vaccine or a placebo. CDR3s include the opening cysteine and the closing phenylalanine or tryptophan. The D gene is left open where the match is weak. Expanded clones are given a class, and other clones once, few, many or no size at all.

CDR3aa: CASMTSDYNEQFF
CDR3nt: TGCGCCAGCATGACTAGCGACTACAATGAGCAGTTCTTC
abundance: .
j_gene: TRBJ2-1
d_gene: TRBD2
v_gene: TRBV5-1

CDR3aa: CASSQDHGGGGSYNEQFF
CDR3nt: TGTGCCAGCAGCCAAGATCACGGAGGGGGGGGCTCCTACAATGAGCAGTTCTTC
abundance: .
j_gene: TRBJ2-1
d_gene: .
v_gene: TRBV4-2

CDR3aa: CASSDGGGYTF
CDR3nt: TGTGCCAGCAGTGACGGGGGCGGCTACACCTTC
abundance: .
j_gene: TRBJ1-2
d_gene: .
v_gene: TRBV2

CDR3aa: CASSLGTSRDYGYTF
CDR3nt: TGCGCCAGCAGCTTGGGAACCTCAAGGGACTATGGCTACACCTTC
abundance: .
j_gene: TRBJ1-2
d_gene: .
v_gene: TRBV5-1

CDR3aa: CASSPMGGSTDTQYF
CDR3nt: TGCGCCAGCAGCCCCATGGGAGGGAGCACAGATACGCAGTATTTT
abundance: .
j_gene: TRBJ2-3
d_gene: TRBD2
v_gene: TRBV5-1

CDR3aa: CASGLLAGTAYEQYF
CDR3nt: TGTGCCAGCGGCTTACTAGCGGGGACCGCCTACGAGCAGTACTTC
abundance: once
j_gene: TRBJ2-7
d_gene: TRBD2
v_gene: TRBV7-8

CDR3aa: CASSLPPQRRPLSNQPQHF
CDR3nt: TGTGCCAGCAGCTTACCTCCCCAACGGAGGCCACTTAGCAATCAGCCCCAGCATTTT
abundance: .
j_gene: TRBJ1-5
d_gene: .
v_gene: TRBV11-3

CDR3aa: CASSVKGNGGGIMDTQYF
CDR3nt: TGTGCCAGCAGCGTAAAGGGCAACGGAGGGGGTATTATGGATACGCAGTATTTT
abundance: .
j_gene: TRBJ2-3
d_gene: .
v_gene: TRBV9

CDR3aa: CASRGETRGQVEQYF
CDR3nt: TGTGCCAGCAGGGGCGAAACTCGGGGGCAGGTCGAGCAGTACTTC
abundance: once
j_gene: TRBJ2-7
d_gene: .
v_gene: TRBV6-5

CDR3aa: CASASSAGGGWDTQYF
CDR3nt: TGTGCTAGTGCTTCTTCAGCGGGGGGTGGATGGGATACGCAGTATTTT
abundance: .
j_gene: TRBJ2-3
d_gene: TRBD2
v_gene: TRBV12-5

CDR3aa: CASSGDSTQETQYF
CDR3nt: TGTGCCAGCAGCGGGGACAGTACCCAAGAGACCCAGTACTTC
abundance: .
j_gene: TRBJ2-5
d_gene: TRBD1
v_gene: TRBV9

CDR3aa: CASNGVPDTQYF
CDR3nt: TGTGCCAGCAACGGGGTCCCAGATACGCAGTATTTT
abundance: .
j_gene: TRBJ2-3
d_gene: .
v_gene: TRBV12-3/TRBV12-4

CDR3aa: CASSHDRVNQPQHF
CDR3nt: TGTGCCAGCAGCCACGACAGGGTCAATCAGCCCCAGCATTTT
abundance: .
j_gene: TRBJ1-5
d_gene: TRBD1
v_gene: TRBV6-2/TRBV6-3

CDR3aa: CASSQVGQSNSPLHF
CDR3nt: TGCGCCAGCAGCCAAGTTGGTCAGTCTAATTCACCCCTCCACTTT
abundance: .
j_gene: TRBJ1-6
d_gene: .
v_gene: TRBV4-3

CDR3aa: CASSLGRGDLNEQFF
CDR3nt: TGTGCCAGCAGCTTAGGGAGAGGGGACCTCAATGAGCAGTTCTTC
abundance: once
j_gene: TRBJ2-1
d_gene: .
v_gene: TRBV7-3